A single sample gave rise to the 12 T cell receptor beta chains below, sequenced in a study of cytomegalovirus exposure and HLA in healthy donors. The study ran its PCR with 60 Vbeta and 13 Jbeta primers. Here immunoSEQ multiplex PCR was the method, and the copy in TCRdb shows in-frame clones only, minus some. The table has about 76,000 clones, more than 65% seen once. The material sequenced was PBMCs. These receptor sequences come from a male donor in good health and CMV-seropositive.

In nucleotides, the CDR3 is TGTGCCAGCAGTTTAGAGGGGGGAGTCAGGGGGCACGATGAGCAGTTCTTC. Translating gives CASSLEGGVRGHDEQFF. V usage is TRBV27 and J usage is TRBJ2-1, with TRBD1 identical over 8 bases. V lost 2 bases, J lost 8 bases, and 14 bases stayed unmatched. Per germline, CDR1 MNHEY and CDR2 SMNVEV (reference sequence). This CDR3 comprises 17 residues.

As DNA, the CDR3 is TGTGCCAGCAGCTTGGCCGTTGTGAAGGGGGTCACAGATACGCAGTATTTT. Translated, it gives CASSLAVVKGVTDTQYF. The V gene is TRBV5-6, the J gene TRBJ2-3; a weak D match, TRBD1 (6 bases). V was cut by 0 bases and J by 2 bases, with 16 bases left in between. There are 17 residues in the CDR3. CDR1 is SGHDT and CDR2 is YYEEEE in the germline V gene.

The chain is built from TRBV6-6 and TRBJ2-7; 9 bases fit TRBD1. Germline-derived CDR1 and CDR2 are MNHNY and SVGAGI (reference sequence). V was clipped by 6 bases and J by 6 bases; unmatched bases: 12. The CDR3 totals 15 residues. The CDR3 here is CASRSSGTGIAEQYF. The CDR3 nucleotides are TGTGCCAGCAGATCCTCCGGGACAGGGATAGCCGAGCAGTACTTC.

The chain recombines TRBV19 with TRBJ2-3; TRBD2 is a possible D gene (7 bases). The CDR3 has 15 amino acids. V was trimmed by 10 bases and J by 0 bases, leaving 17 bases between them. Per the germline V gene, CDR1 is LNHDA and CDR2 is SQIVND (reference sequence). In nucleotides, the CDR3 is TGTGCCACCACCCCGAGGGGGGGAAGCACAGATACGCAGTATTTT. This encodes CATTPRGGSTDTQYF.

CDR3: CASSRAGTGLTDTQYF. DNA for the CDR3: TGTGCCAGCAGTCGGGCGGGGACTGGTCTTACTGATACGCAGTATTTT. This chain links TRBV11-2 with TRBJ2-3; possible D gene TRBD2, 6 bases. V lost 6 bases and J lost 6, with 22 bases in between. This CDR3 has 16 residues. The germline CDR1 and CDR2 sequences are SGHAT and FQNNGV.

The gene calls are TRBV6-6 and TRBJ2-7; 7 nucleotides line up with TRBD1. V was clipped by 6 bases and J by 3 bases; unmatched bases: 8. The CDR3 totals 14 residues. CDR1 is MNHNY and CDR2 is SVGAGI in the germline V gene (reference sequence). The DNA of the CDR3 is TGTGCCAGCAGCGAGGGACAGATTATCTACGAGCAGTACTTC. It specifies CASSEGQIIYEQYF.

The chain recombines TRBV7-9 with TRBJ2-5; D is ambiguous. Trimming removed 5 bases at V and 1 base at J, with 17 bases between. The CDR3 sequence is 16 residues long. The V gene's germline CDR1 is SEHNR and CDR2 FQNEAQ (reference sequence). This chain's CDR3 is CASSPLTKESQETQYF. CDR3 sequence (DNA): TGTGCCAGCAGCCCCCTTACCAAGGAGTCCCAAGAGACCCAGTACTTC.

Comment on this clone: One end of the junction is discordant with germline, which a read error may explain. V and J are TRBV7-3 and TRBJ1-2; unclear D gene. Germline CDR1 reads SGHTA; CDR2 reads FQGTGA. This CDR3 has 13 residues. The CDR3 here is CAGSLGAGYGYTF. The CDR3 region has the DNA TGTGCCGGCAGCTTAGGAGCCGGCTATGGCTACACCTTC.

The chain couples TRBV5-4 to TRBJ2-5; D unclear. The DNA end is a closer match to TRBJ2-7, so the J assignment may be wrong. The germline gives CDR1 SGHNT, CDR2 YYREEE (reference sequence). The CDR3 extends over 15 amino acids. DNA of the CDR3: TGTGCCAGCAGCTTGGAAGTGGGTAGCTCCTACGAGCAGTACTTC. It is translated as CASSLEVGSSYEQYF.

This rearrangement joins TRBV6-4 to TRBJ2-3, with TRBD2 matching 7 bases. This CDR3 is 14 amino acids long. Trimming removed 1 base from V and 10 bases from J; junction bases left unmatched: 8. Germline V gives CDR1 MRHNA, CDR2 SNTAGT. This CDR3 reads CASSDFGGGTAQYF. CDR3 coding DNA: TGTGCCAGCAGTGACTTCGGCGGGGGTACTGCGCAGTATTTT.

This clone has only a few counts. The chain links TRBV30 to TRBJ2-2; 10 nucleotides align to TRBD2. The V gene end was trimmed by 3 bases and the J gene end by 5 bases; junction bases not matched to a gene: 6. CDR3 length: 15 amino acids. Per germline, CDR1 GTSNPN and CDR2 SVGIG (reference sequence). CDR3: CAWSGASGSTGELFF. The CDR3 DNA follows: TGTGCCTGGAGCGGGGCTAGCGGGAGTACCGGGGAGCTGTTTTTT.

This clone was counted between two and nine times. The rearrangement joins TRBV25-1 to TRBJ1-6; tentative D call: TRBD1 (6 bases). This CDR3 contains 16 residues. Trimming shortened V by 4 bases and J by 6 bases, and 16 bases separated the two germline ends. CDR1 and CDR2 from the germline V gene are MGHDK and SYGVNS. CDR3 coding DNA: TGTGCCAGCAGTGCGACGTACAGGGCCTCTAATTCACCCCTCCACTTT. It is translated as CASSATYRASNSPLHF. The full variable domain, in which reference TRBV25-1 and TRBJ1-6 provide the parts outside the CDR3, is EADIYQTPRYLVIGTGKKITLECSQTMGHDKMYWYQQDPGMELHLIHYSYGVNSTEKGDLSSESTVSRIRTEHFPLTLESARPSHTSQYLCASSATYRASNSPLHFGNGTRLTVT.